The next 29 T cell receptor beta chains were all read from a single sample in a study of blood T cell repertoires in COVID-19. Clones were read by immunoSEQ multiplex PCR, and TCRdb kept only the in-frame ones, dropping some. The sample contains roughly 170,000 clones, about 84% of which appear only once. The sample comprised PBMCs or T cells enriched from blood (not recorded which). The receptors were sampled from a woman aged 40 to 50 with acute COVID-19.

The chain uses TRBV4-1 and TRBJ2-3; 14 bases are shared with TRBD2. The V gene end was trimmed by 3 bases and the J gene end by 5 bases; junction bases not matched to a gene: 7. Germline V gives CDR1 MGHRA, CDR2 YSYEKL. CDR3 length equals 17 residues. The CDR3 sequence is CASSQAGTSGRGDTQYF. The CDR3 coding sequence is TGCGCCAGCAGCCAGGCCGGGACTAGCGGGAGAGGAGATACGCAGTATTTT.

On this clone: The junction departs from the called germline gene at one end, perhaps through a read error. V gene TRBV6-5 combines with J gene TRBJ2-5, with D possibly TRBD1 on 5 matching bases. This CDR3 region has 14 residues. The germline V gene has CDR1 MNHEY and CDR2 SVGAGI. In DNA form, the CDR3 reads TGTGCCAGCAGTGACTCCGCCCAGGGAGAGACCCAGTACTTC. Its protein is CASSDSAQGETQYF.

The gene calls are TRBV2 and TRBJ1-1; D is unresolved. V lost 7 bases and J 7 bases, leaving 22 bases between the germline ends. Germline V gene data show CDR1 as SNHLY and CDR2 as FYNNEI. This CDR3 has 15 residues. The CDR3 spells CASNPQIGVGSEAFF. As DNA, the CDR3 is TGTGCCAGCAATCCGCAGATAGGAGTGGGGAGTGAAGCTTTCTTT.

V usage is TRBV7-2 and J usage is TRBJ2-2; possible D gene TRBD2, 5 bases. Germline V CDR1 and CDR2: SGHTA, FQGNSA. Trimming cost V 2 bases and J 8 bases, with 12 bases left between them. CDR3 size: 14 residues. The CDR3 coding sequence is TGTGCCAGCAGCTTATCTAGCAAGTCGGGGGAGCTGTTTTTT. This sequence encodes CASSLSSKSGELFF.

J is TRBJ2-3 and V is TRBV10-1, with 9 bases identical to TRBD2. J gave up 7 bases and V 6 bases, and 8 bases lay outside the gene matches. The CDR3 has 14 residues. Germline loops: CDR1 WNHNN, CDR2 SYGVQD (reference sequence). CDR3: CASSLAGDVNTQYF. For the CDR3, the DNA is TGCGCCAGCAGCTTAGCGGGAGATGTGAATACGCAGTATTTT.

The gene calls are TRBV30 and TRBJ1-4; TRBD1 is a possible D gene (6 bases). Germline V lookup: CDR1 GTSNPN, CDR2 SVGIG (reference sequence). Trimming removed 3 bases at V and 6 bases at J, with 20 bases between. The CDR3 sequence is 16 residues long. DNA of the CDR3: TGTGCCTGGAGCTCCACAGGGAGGGCTTTGTATGAAAAACTGTTTTTT. Protein: CAWSSTGRALYEKLFF.

The chain combines TRBV11-2 with TRBJ2-5; possibly TRBD1 for D (6 bases). Trimming took off 8 bases at V and 2 bases at J, with 15 bases between the two ends. CDR1 is SGHAT, CDR2 FQNNGV, per germline. This CDR3 contains 14 residues. CDR3 nucleotides: TGTGCCAGCTGGGAAACAGGGAGTCAAGAGACCCAGTACTTC. It encodes CASWETGSQETQYF.

The chain has TRBV2 and TRBJ1-1; 11 bases are a match to TRBD1. The CDR3 has 14 amino acids. From germline, CDR1 is SNHLY and CDR2 FYNNEI. Trimming at V came to 4 bases and at J to 7 bases, leaving 5 bases not matched to a gene. For the CDR3, the DNA is TGTGCCAGCAGTGGGAGGACAGGGGGCTTTGAAGCTTTCTTT. Protein product: CASSGRTGGFEAFF.

The chain joins TRBV27 to TRBJ1-5; no clear D. The CDR3 covers 14 residues. Between the trimmed V and J ends, which lost 4 bases and 4 bases, there was a span of 11 bases. Germline CDR1 reads MNHEY; CDR2 reads SMNVEV (reference sequence). The CDR3 spells CASSSLLLNQPQHF. CDR3 in DNA: TGTGCCAGCAGTTCGTTGTTACTGAATCAGCCCCAGCATTTT.

The chain has TRBV3-1 (or the pseudogene TRBV3-2) and TRBJ2-3; TRBD2 matches at 10 bases. There are 17 residues in the CDR3. V lost 4 bases to trimming and J lost 6 bases; unmatched junction nucleotides: 13. Germline values: CDR1 LGHDT, CDR2 YNNKEL (reference sequence). The CDR3 reads CASSPLTSSGRADTQYF. CDR3 nucleotides: TGTGCCAGCAGCCCCCTCACATCAAGCGGGAGGGCGGATACGCAGTATTTT.

The V call is TRBV5-6, the J call TRBJ1-2; D is perhaps TRBD1 (6 bases). CDR3 length equals 15 residues. Trimming left V 4 bases short and J 4 bases short, with 17 bases between. The germline CDR1 and CDR2 sequences are SGHDT and YYEEEE. The CDR3 sequence: CASSPSTGNFYGYTF. The CDR3 DNA is TGTGCCAGCAGCCCATCGACAGGCAATTTCTATGGCTACACCTTC.

The chain links TRBV13 to TRBJ2-7, with D unclear. CDR3 length: 13 residues. Trimming cost V 5 bases and J 1 base, with 9 bases left between them. The V gene's germline CDR1 is PRHDT and CDR2 FYEKMQ (reference sequence). Here the CDR3 DNA reads TGTGCCAGCAGCCTCACTCCTTCCTACGAGCAGTACGTC. Encoded protein: CASSLTPSYEQYV.

The chain is built from TRBV2 and TRBJ2-1, with D possibly matching TRBD2 (6 bases). The CDR3 totals 18 residues. The V and J ends lost 3 bases and 5 bases respectively, with 23 bases between them. Germline lookup yields CDR1 SNHLY and CDR2 FYNNEI. As DNA, the CDR3 is TGTGCCAGCAGTGATTGGAGGGAGAGCCGCTTGTCCGACAATGAGCAGTTCTTC. This encodes CASSDWRESRLSDNEQFF.

The chain couples TRBV6-5 to TRBJ1-2; a possible D gene is TRBD1 (6 bases). Trimming removed 6 bases from V and 2 bases from J, with 16 bases in between. CDR3 length equals 15 residues. The V gene's germline CDR1 is MNHEY and CDR2 SVGAGI. The CDR3 loop reads CASRDGQSRNYGYTF. CDR3 nucleotide sequence: TGTGCCAGCAGAGACGGACAGTCTCGAAACTATGGCTACACCTTC.

Only a few counts were recorded for this clone. The chain employs TRBV10-1 and TRBJ2-7; the D gene is possibly TRBD1 (5 bases). This CDR3 has 14 residues. Germline loops: CDR1 WNHNN, CDR2 SYGVQD (reference sequence). V was pared by 6 bases and J by 2 bases, with 14 bases between. The CDR3 sequence: CASSYRSSPYEQYF. DNA of the CDR3: TGCGCCAGCAGCTACAGGTCATCGCCCTACGAGCAGTACTTC.

V is TRBV18 and J is TRBJ1-3; D call uncertain. Germline CDR1 KGHSH, CDR2 LQKENI. V was pared by 2 bases and J by 4 bases, with 9 bases between. This CDR3 contains 14 residues. As DNA, the CDR3 is TGTGCCAGCTCACCAGGGCAGACCGGAAACACCATATATTTT. Protein: CASSPGQTGNTIYF.

The chain employs TRBV5-4 and TRBJ2-2, with D maybe TRBD2 (6 bases). CDR1 and CDR2 from the germline V gene are SGHNT and YYREEE (reference sequence). This CDR3 is 15 amino acids long. The V gene lost 4 bases and the J gene lost 0 bases, with 10 bases spanning the gap. The CDR3 DNA reads as TGTGCCAGCAGCCGTGGACTACCGAACACCGGGGAGCTGTTTTTT. Residues: CASSRGLPNTGELFF.

The rearrangement links TRBV2 to TRBJ2-7; D might be TRBD1 (6 bases). The germline V and J ends were trimmed by 6 bases and 2 bases, with 11 bases remaining between them. There are 13 residues in the CDR3. Germline values: CDR1 SNHLY, CDR2 FYNNEI. CDR3 in amino acids: CASSLQGAYEQYV. The CDR3 DNA sequence: TGTGCCAGCAGCCTACAGGGTGCCTACGAGCAGTACGTC.

This chain connects TRBV5-4 to TRBJ1-2; 8 bases fit TRBD1. CDR3 length equals 13 residues. Trimming at V came to 4 bases and at J to 6 bases, leaving 5 bases not matched to a gene. Germline V gives CDR1 SGHNT, CDR2 YYREEE (reference sequence). CDR3 DNA sequence: TGTGCCAGCAGCCCGGGACAGGAGGATGGCTACACCTTC. The encoded protein is CASSPGQEDGYTF.

Comment on this clone: This sample also contains other DNA sequences that code for the same CDR3. The rearrangement links TRBV5-1 to TRBJ2-1; 10 nucleotides agree with TRBD2. CDR1 is SGHRS, CDR2 YFSETQ, per germline. This CDR3 has 15 amino acids. V lost 0 bases, J lost 3 bases, and 0 bases stayed unmatched. The CDR3 DNA follows: TGCGCCAGCAGCTTGGTAGCGGGAGGCTACAATGAGCAGTTCTTC. It is translated as CASSLVAGGYNEQFF.

The chain combines TRBV6-5 with TRBJ1-2, with 8 bases that match TRBD1. This CDR3 contains 16 residues. V gave up 2 bases and J gave up 4 bases; unmatched junction bases: 9. CDR1 is MNHEY, CDR2 SVGAGI, per germline. The CDR3 protein is CASSYGSDGQGYGYTF. The CDR3 DNA follows: TGTGCCAGCAGTTACGGTTCGGATGGACAGGGCTATGGCTACACCTTC.

V and J are TRBV19 and TRBJ1-1, with D possibly being TRBD1 (6 bases). The CDR3 sequence is 11 residues long. Germline V gene lookup returns CDR1 LNHDA and CDR2 SQIVND (reference sequence). V shed 7 bases and J shed 3 bases, with 6 bases lying between them. This chain's CDR3 is CASTGDTEAFF. DNA of the CDR3: TGTGCCAGTACAGGGGACACTGAAGCTTTCTTT.

CDR3 DNA: TGTGCCAGTAGTATAGGCAGGGGGTTGAGGAACACTGAAGCTTTCTTT. Translating it yields CASSIGRGLRNTEAFF. The chain has TRBV19 and TRBJ1-1; 7 positions match TRBD1. V shed 1 base, J shed 1 base, and the junction held 6 bases outside the gene matches. The germline gives CDR1 LNHDA, CDR2 SQIVND (reference sequence). The CDR3 is 16 residues long.

The chain joins TRBV18 to TRBJ1-1; no clear D. The V end was cut by 3 bases, the J end by 0 bases, with 11 bases between. CDR1 and CDR2 (germline): KGHSH, LQKENI. There are 15 residues in the CDR3. CDR3 nucleotides: TGTGCCAGCTCACCTCAGAACCTTATGAACACTGAAGCTTTCTTT. Encoded protein: CASSPQNLMNTEAFF.

This clone appeared a single time. The rearrangement uses TRBV30 and TRBJ1-2; a weak D match, TRBD1 (6 bases). The length of the CDR3 is 12 residues. Germline values: CDR1 GTSNPN, CDR2 SVGIG (reference sequence). V lost 8 bases, J lost 6 bases, and 16 bases lay in between. CDR3 nucleotides: TGTGCCCTCGGTGGGGGGGGCAATGGCTACACCTTC. Its translation: CALGGGGNGYTF. Together with reference TRBV30 and TRBJ1-2, the CDR3 gives the full variable domain: SQTIHQWPATLVQPVGSPLSLECTVEGTSNPNLYWYRQAAGRGLQLLFYSVGIGQISSEVPQNLSASRPQDRQFILSSKKLLLSDSGFYLCALGGGGNGYTFGSGTRLTVV.

The chain has TRBV6-1 and TRBJ2-7, with a tentative D call TRBD2 (6 bases). Germline V gene sequence: CDR1 MNHNS, CDR2 SASEGT. V lost 3 bases, J lost 4 bases, and 10 bases lay in between. The CDR3 is made up of 13 amino acids. The CDR3 here is CASSEAEGYEQYF. In DNA, the CDR3 is TGTGCCAGCAGTGAGGCGGAGGGTTACGAGCAGTACTTC.

The genes are TRBV2 and TRBJ2-5, with 7 bases matching TRBD1. Looked up from germline, CDR1 is SNHLY and CDR2 is FYNNEI. J gave up 2 bases and V 10 bases, and 7 bases lay outside the gene matches. The length of the CDR3 is 13 residues. DNA for the CDR3: TGTGCCATCGAACGACAGGGTCAAGAGACCCAGTACTTC. It encodes CAIERQGQETQYF.

This sequence joins TRBV4-1 and TRBJ1-1; no clear D gene. Trimming took off 0 bases at V and 0 bases at J, with 14 bases between the two ends. The CDR3 runs 17 residues. Germline V gene data show CDR1 as MGHRA and CDR2 as YSYEKL. In nucleotides, the CDR3 is TGCGCCAGCAGCCAAGAAGCGCATACGGTTCTGAACACTGAAGCTTTCTTT. As protein: CASSQEAHTVLNTEAFF.

This clone was observed once. V is TRBV7-9 and J is TRBJ1-3; a possible D gene is TRBD1 (6 bases). The V end was cut by 5 bases, the J end by 8 bases, with 10 bases between. CDR1 and CDR2 (germline): SEHNR, FQNEAQ (reference sequence). The CDR3 spans 12 residues. CDR3 loop: CASSMDSHTIYF. DNA of the CDR3: TGTGCCAGCAGCATGGACAGCCACACCATATATTTT.